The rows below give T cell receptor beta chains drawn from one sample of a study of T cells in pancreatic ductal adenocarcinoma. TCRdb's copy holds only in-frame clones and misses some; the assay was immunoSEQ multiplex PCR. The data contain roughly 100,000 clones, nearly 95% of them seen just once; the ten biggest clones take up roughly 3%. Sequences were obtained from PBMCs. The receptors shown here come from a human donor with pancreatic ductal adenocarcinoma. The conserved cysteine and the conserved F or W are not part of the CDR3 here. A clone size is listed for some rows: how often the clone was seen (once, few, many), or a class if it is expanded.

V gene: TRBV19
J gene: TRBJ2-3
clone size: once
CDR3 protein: ASSRQGITDTQY

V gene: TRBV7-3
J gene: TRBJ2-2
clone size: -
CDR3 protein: ASSLRDTGELF

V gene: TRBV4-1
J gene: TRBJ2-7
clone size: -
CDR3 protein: ASSQGPVAYEQY

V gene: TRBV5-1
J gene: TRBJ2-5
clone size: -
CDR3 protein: ASSLRLAAAETQY

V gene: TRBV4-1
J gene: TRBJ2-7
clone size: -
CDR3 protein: ASSHEETYEQY

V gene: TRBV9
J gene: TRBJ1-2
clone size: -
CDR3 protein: ASSAGTLFNYGYT

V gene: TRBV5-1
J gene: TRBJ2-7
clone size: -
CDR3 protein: ASSLADYQY

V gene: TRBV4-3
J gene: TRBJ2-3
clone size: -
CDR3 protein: ASSQDGTSGTSDTQY

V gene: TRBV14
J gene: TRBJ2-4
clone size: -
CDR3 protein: ASSHSRNIQY

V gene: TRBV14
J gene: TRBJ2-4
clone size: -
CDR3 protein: ASSLTMGQQNIQY

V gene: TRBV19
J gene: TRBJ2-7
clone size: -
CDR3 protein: ASSMGGYEQY

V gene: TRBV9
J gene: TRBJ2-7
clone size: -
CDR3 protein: ASSVGAGAYEQY

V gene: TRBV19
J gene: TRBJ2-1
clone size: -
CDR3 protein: ASSIEDPFAGVGNEQF

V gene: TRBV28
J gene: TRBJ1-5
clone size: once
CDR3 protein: ASNPGVGQPQH

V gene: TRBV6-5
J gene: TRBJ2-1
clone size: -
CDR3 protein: ASKSLAVNNEQF

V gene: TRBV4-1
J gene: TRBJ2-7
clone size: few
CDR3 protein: ASSSVGAGYEQY

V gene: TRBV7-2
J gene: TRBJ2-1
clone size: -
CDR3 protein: ASSLELVVEQF

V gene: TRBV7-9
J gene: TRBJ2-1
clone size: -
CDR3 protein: AGDSYNEQF